This TCR beta chain was observed in a study of blood T cell repertoires in COVID-19. Study-level information: The study drew acute and convalescent COVID-19 samples from the United States, Italy and Spain. Sources were T cells, B-cell-depleted T cells, or PBMCs; the material itself was cDNA or gDNA.

Germline V lookup: CDR1 MDHEN, CDR2 SYDVKM. J gave up 1 base and V 4 bases, and 9 bases lay outside the gene matches. The CDR3 loop spans 17 amino acids. Per the study methods: From reference gene primer amplification, estimates of nucleated cell counts were derived. Produced via immunoSEQ multiplex PCR; TCRdb's table is partial and in-frame only. V and J calls and clone size come straight from that table; D and trimming were deduced from the DNA. This sample carries 250,000 to 350,000 clones, around 86% of them seen once, and the ten largest clones take around 1.5%. The chain employs TRBV28 and TRBJ1-1; 10 nucleotides match TRBD1. The sequencing sample was made of peripheral blood. The receptor comes from a woman in her forties or fifties with acute or convalescent COVID-19. The CDR3 bases are TGTGCCAGCAGTTACGGGACAGGGGCGGACCCGAACACTGAAGCTTTCTTT. This translates into CASSYGTGADPNTEAFF. The variable domain in full, with the rest retrieved from reference TRBV28 and TRBJ1-1, is DVKVTQSSRYLVKRTGEKVFLECVQDMDHENMFWYRQDPGLGLRLIYFSYDVKMKEKGDIPEGYSVSREKKERFSLILESASTNQTSMYLCASSYGTGADPNTEAFFGQGTRLTVV.